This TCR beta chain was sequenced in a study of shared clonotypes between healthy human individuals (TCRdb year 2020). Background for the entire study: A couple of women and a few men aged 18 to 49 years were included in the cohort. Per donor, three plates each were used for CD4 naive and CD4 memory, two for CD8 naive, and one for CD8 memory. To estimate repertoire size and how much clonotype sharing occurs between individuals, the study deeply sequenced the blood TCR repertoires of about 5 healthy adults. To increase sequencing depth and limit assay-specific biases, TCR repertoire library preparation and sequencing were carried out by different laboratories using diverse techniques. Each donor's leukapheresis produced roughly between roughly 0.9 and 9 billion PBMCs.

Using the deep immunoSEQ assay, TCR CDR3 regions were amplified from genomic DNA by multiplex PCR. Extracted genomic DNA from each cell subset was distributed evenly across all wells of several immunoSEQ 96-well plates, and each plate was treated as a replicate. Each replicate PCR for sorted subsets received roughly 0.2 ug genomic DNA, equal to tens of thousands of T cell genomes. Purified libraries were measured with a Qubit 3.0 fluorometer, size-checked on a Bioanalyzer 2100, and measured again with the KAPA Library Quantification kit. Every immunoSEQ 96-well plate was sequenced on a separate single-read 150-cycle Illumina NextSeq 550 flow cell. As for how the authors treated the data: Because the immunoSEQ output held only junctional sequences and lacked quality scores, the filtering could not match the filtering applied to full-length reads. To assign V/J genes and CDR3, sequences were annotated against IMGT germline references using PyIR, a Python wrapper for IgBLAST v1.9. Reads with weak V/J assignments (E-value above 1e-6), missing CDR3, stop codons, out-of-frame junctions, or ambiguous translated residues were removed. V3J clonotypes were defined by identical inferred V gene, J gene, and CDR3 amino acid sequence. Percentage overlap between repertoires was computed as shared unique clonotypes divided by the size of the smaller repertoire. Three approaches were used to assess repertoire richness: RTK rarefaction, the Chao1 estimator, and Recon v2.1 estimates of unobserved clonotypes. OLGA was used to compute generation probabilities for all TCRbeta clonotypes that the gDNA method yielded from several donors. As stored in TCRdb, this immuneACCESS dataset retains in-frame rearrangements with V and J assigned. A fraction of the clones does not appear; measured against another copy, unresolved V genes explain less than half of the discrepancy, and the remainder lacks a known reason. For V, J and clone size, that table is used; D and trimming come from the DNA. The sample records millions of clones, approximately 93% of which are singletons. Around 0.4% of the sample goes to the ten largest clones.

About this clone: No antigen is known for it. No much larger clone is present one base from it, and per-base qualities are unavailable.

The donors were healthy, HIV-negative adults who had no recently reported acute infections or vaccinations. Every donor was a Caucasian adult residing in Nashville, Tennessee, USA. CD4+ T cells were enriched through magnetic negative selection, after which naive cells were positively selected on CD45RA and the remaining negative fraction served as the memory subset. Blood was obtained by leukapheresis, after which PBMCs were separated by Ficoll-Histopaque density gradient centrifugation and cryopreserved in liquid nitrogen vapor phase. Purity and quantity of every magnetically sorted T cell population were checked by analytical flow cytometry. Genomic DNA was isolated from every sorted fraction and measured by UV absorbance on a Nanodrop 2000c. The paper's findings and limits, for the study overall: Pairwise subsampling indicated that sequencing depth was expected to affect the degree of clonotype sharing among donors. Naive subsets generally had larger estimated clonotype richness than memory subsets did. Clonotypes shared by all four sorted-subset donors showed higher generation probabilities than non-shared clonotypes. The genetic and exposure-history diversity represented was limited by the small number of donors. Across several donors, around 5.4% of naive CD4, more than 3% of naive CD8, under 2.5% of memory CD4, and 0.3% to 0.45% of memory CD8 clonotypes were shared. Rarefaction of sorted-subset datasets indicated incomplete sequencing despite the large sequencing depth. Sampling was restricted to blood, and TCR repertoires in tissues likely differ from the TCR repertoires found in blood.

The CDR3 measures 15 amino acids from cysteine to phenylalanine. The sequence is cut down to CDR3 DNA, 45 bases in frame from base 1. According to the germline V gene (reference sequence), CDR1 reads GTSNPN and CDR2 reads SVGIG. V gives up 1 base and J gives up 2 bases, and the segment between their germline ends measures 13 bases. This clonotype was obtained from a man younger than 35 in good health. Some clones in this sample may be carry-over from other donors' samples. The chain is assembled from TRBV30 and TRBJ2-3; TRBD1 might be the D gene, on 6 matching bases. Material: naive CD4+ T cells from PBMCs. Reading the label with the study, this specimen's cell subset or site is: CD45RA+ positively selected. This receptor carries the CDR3 CAWSDPRGYTDTQYF. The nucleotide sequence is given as TGTGCCTGGAGTGATCCCAGGGGATACACAGATACGCAGTATTTT. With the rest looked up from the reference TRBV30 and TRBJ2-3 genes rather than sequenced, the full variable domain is SQTIHQWPATLVQPVGSPLSLECTVEGTSNPNLYWYRQAAGRGLQLLFYSVGIGQISSEVPQNLSASRPQDRQFILSSKKLLLSDSGFYLCAWSDPRGYTDTQYFGPGTRLTVL.